This T cell receptor beta chain stems from a study of Graves' ophthalmopathy and Graves' hyperthyroidism. This clonotype was counted a single time. At one end, the junction sequence differs from germline, possibly due to a read error. Germline V CDR1 and CDR2: MNHNS, SASEGT. The CDR3 is 11 amino acids. Beta-chain TCR CDR3 regions were amplified from RNA transcripts. A first-round RT-PCR used HTBI primers, followed by a second-round multiplex PCR. TCRdb fed the multiplex PCR reads into MiXCR, producing one record per CDR3 protein. The sample consists of roughly 230,000 distinct CDR3 sequences, roughly 21% of them appearing once. Uncontrolled infections, other autoimmune diseases, pregnancy or lactation barred patients from enrollment. PBMCs were obtained from about 10 ml of fresh peripheral blood.

The specimen sequenced was peripheral blood. The receptor was derived from a woman aged 45-59 years with Graves' ophthalmopathy. The genes are TRBV6-1 and TRBJ2-5, with D unclear. Here the CDR3 reads CASAFQGTQYF. As DNA, the CDR3 is TGTGCCAGCGCGTTTCAAGGGACCCAGTACTTC.